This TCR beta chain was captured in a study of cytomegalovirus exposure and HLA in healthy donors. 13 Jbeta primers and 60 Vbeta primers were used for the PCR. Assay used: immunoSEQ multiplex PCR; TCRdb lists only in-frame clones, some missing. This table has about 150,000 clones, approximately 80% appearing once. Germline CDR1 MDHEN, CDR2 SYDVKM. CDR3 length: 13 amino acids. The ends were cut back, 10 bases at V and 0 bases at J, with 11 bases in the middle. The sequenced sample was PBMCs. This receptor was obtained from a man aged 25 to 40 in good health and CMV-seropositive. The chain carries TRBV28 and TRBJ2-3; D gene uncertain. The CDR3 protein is CATNSPSTDTQYF. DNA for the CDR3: TGTGCCACGAACAGCCCTAGCACAGATACGCAGTATTTT.